This TCR beta chain was recovered during a study of monozygotic twins with inflammatory bowel disease. TCRdb derives one entry per CDR3 protein from the 5' RACE reads, leaving out DNA. Recorded for this sample: 350,000 to 550,000 distinct CDR3 sequences. This CDR3 has 15 residues. This TCR came from a human donor with ulcerative colitis or Crohn's disease, or a healthy co-twin of an affected twin (not recorded which). J is TRBJ2-7 and V is TRBV12-3 or TRBV12-4; TCRdb selects TRBD2, and the lack of DNA leaves this call unchecked. Sample: blood. The CDR3 reads CASSLRAQGSYEQYF.